The T cell receptor (beta chain) described here comes from a study of T-cell reconstitution after alpha-beta-depleted transplantation in children. Study-level points and caveats: A year post-transplant, T-cell counts and diversity derived mostly from newly produced T cells. Reportedly, roughly two months post-transplant, alpha-beta T cells arose from several hundred expanded graft clones. There were some patients whose high TCRbeta diversity at day 60 came from surviving recipient T cells and thymic progenitors.

Unique molecular identifiers were incorporated during preparation of the TCRbeta library. TCRdb fed the PCR reads into MiXCR, producing one record per CDR3 protein. The sample has around 52,000 distinct CDR3 sequences, 5.8% seen once. Germline lookup yields CDR1 SGHTA and CDR2 FQGTGA. After removal of 5 bases from V and 8 bases from J, the junction contained 5 bases not matched to a gene. The CDR3 loop spans 13 amino acids. This clonotype has at least ten counts. What it binds is unknown. This clonotype originated in a female patient aged 2 to 10 who had a stem cell transplant for aplastic anemia, so the T cells may come from the graft donor. The V gene is TRBV7-3, the J gene TRBJ2-2, with 7 bases that match TRBD1. Specimen: PBMCs, mostly from graft donor cells, collected 60 days after TCRalphabeta/CD19-depleted stem cell transplant. CDR3 amino acids: CASSLQGTGELFF. The CDR3 DNA reads TGTGCCAGCAGCCTACAGGGGACGGGGGAGCTGTTTTTT.